The clone carrying this TCR beta chain was recorded many times. The antigen remains undetermined. The germline V gene encodes CDR1 SGDLS and CDR2 YYNGEE. V lost 4 bases to trimming and J lost 2 bases, with 17 bases between them. The CDR3 loop spans 16 amino acids. The data were obtained in a study of CD8 T cells in ankylosing spondylitis. The study, taken as a whole, reports: Several of the motif variants were reported before in synovial fluid and blood from reactive arthritis. Significantly higher representation of disease-linked clones was reported for matched ankylosing spondylitis synovial fluid. Ankylosing spondylitis blood appeared to be characterized by a TCR beta motif of about 8 highly homologous variants. Peripheral blood held disease-linked clones only at relatively low frequency, and these were CD8+.

TCRdb reprocessed the 5' RACE reads with MiXCR, giving one entry per CDR3 protein. This table has some 42,000 distinct CDR3 sequences, approximately 2.6% appearing once. The clonotype comes from a male donor with ankylosing spondylitis or in good health (not recorded which). Material: blood, either unsorted or a sorted T cell fraction (not recorded which). V and J are TRBV9 and TRBJ2-3; the D gene is possibly TRBD1 (7 bases). CDR3 amino acids: CASSSTGGQSTDTQYF. CDR3 coding DNA: TGTGCCAGCAGCTCAACCGGGGGACAGTCCACAGATACGCAGTATTTT.